The 22 T cell receptor beta chains in this list originate from one sample, sequenced in a study of OX40 agonist ivuxolimab in advanced cancers. Method: immunoSEQ multiplex PCR; TCRdb's copy keeps in-frame clones and lacks some. The table lists 37,000 or so clones, about 88% of them singletons, with roughly 2.4% in the top ten. The sequencing here drew on CD4+ or CD8+ T cells sorted from blood, taken in a trial of the OX40 agonist ivuxolimab. These receptors all come from an adult with an advanced solid tumor such as melanoma, head and neck, liver or kidney cancer.

The gene calls are TRBV4-2 and TRBJ2-6, with 10 bases aligning to TRBD1. CDR3 length equals 18 residues. Trimming removed 5 bases from V and 2 bases from J; junction bases left unmatched: 9. The germline gives CDR1 LGHNA, CDR2 YNFKEQ. CDR3 region: CASSIAGTGETGANVLTF. DNA for the CDR3: TGTGCCAGCAGCATCGCCGGGACAGGGGAAACTGGGGCCAACGTCCTGACTTTC.

This clone was detected a few times. This CDR3 reads CASGEGEFYGYTF. CDR3 nucleotide sequence: TGTGCCAGCGGCGAAGGAGAATTCTATGGCTACACCTTC. The chain combines TRBV6-1 with TRBJ1-2; D not resolved. CDR1 and CDR2 (germline): MNHNS, SASEGT. CDR3 size: 13 residues. V shed 8 bases and J shed 4 bases, with 14 bases lying between them.

The chain couples TRBV9 to TRBJ2-5; 8 positions agree with TRBD2. V trimming: 0 bases; J trimming: 2 bases; junction bases outside the gene matches: 6. Germline CDR1 is SGDLS and CDR2 is YYNGEE. The CDR3 extends over 16 amino acids. Here the CDR3 reads CASSVGSGGPQETQYF. CDR3 nucleotide sequence: TGTGCCAGCAGCGTAGGGTCGGGGGGGCCACAAGAGACCCAGTACTTC.

This clone appeared once. The V call is TRBV19, the J call TRBJ1-5, with D possibly TRBD1 on 5 matching bases. The CDR3 covers 15 residues. The V and J ends lost 6 bases and 0 bases respectively, with 12 bases between them. Germline V lookup: CDR1 LNHDA, CDR2 SQIVND (reference sequence). The CDR3 loop reads CASRDSGTSNQPQHF. In DNA form, the CDR3 reads TGTGCCAGTAGGGATTCAGGGACTAGCAATCAGCCCCAGCATTTT.

This clone appeared a few times. The V gene is TRBV29-1, the J gene TRBJ1-1, with D hard to call. Trimming shortened V by 5 bases and J by 1 base, and 14 bases separated the two germline ends. This CDR3 has 14 amino acids. Germline CDR1 SQVTM, CDR2 ANQGSEA. The CDR3 coding sequence is TGCAGCGTTCTGCTCCATGTTTCGAACACTGAAGCTTTCTTT. Its protein product is CSVLLHVSNTEAFF.

This sequence joins TRBV4-3 and TRBJ2-2; the D gene could be TRBD1 or TRBD2 (6 bases each). The CDR3 is 18 residues long. CDR1 is LGHNA and CDR2 is YSLEER in the germline V gene. V lost 0 bases to trimming and J lost 7 bases, with 21 bases between them. The CDR3 sequence is CASSQEIYTGAQGGELFF. DNA of the CDR3: TGCGCCAGCAGCCAAGAAATATATACGGGGGCGCAGGGCGGGGAGCTGTTTTTT.

The rearrangement links TRBV4-1 to TRBJ2-7, with 9 bases lining up with TRBD2. V lost 2 bases and J lost 2; bases outside the gene matches: 7. The CDR3 is 16 residues long. Germline CDR1 reads MGHRA; CDR2 reads YSYEKL. The DNA of the CDR3 is TGCGCCAGCAGCCAATATGAGGCGGGGGGGCCCTACGAGCAGTACTTC. It translates to CASSQYEAGGPYEQYF.

This clone has only one observation. The V gene is TRBV29-1, the J gene TRBJ2-5, with a weak D call TRBD2 (7 bases). The germline CDR1 and CDR2 sequences are SQVTM and ANQGSEA. The V end was cut by 6 bases, the J end by 3 bases, with 14 bases between. CDR3 length: 13 residues. The DNA of the CDR3 is TGCAGCGTCCTAGGGGGAGGGAAAGAGACCCAGTACTTC. It translates to CSVLGGGKETQYF.

The chain recombines TRBV9 with TRBJ1-2; TRBD1 matches at 10 bases. The germline V gene encodes CDR1 SGDLS and CDR2 YYNGEE. The ends lost 3 bases at V and 2 bases at J; junction bases unmatched: 4. This CDR3 spans 15 amino acids. CDR3 amino acids: CASSGQGALNYGYTF. In DNA form, the CDR3 reads TGTGCCAGCAGCGGACAGGGGGCGCTGAACTATGGCTACACCTTC.

The V gene is TRBV6-5, the J gene TRBJ1-5, with 9 bases identical to TRBD1. This CDR3 is 15 amino acids long. V shed 8 bases, J shed 1 base, and the junction held 6 bases outside the gene matches. Germline V gene lookup returns CDR1 MNHEY and CDR2 SVGAGI. The CDR3 region is CASQRTGESNQPQHF. CDR3 sequence (DNA): TGTGCCAGCCAACGGACAGGGGAGAGCAATCAGCCCCAGCATTTT.

The rearrangement uses TRBV7-3 and TRBJ1-1, with TRBD1 matching over 7 bases. Germline assignment: CDR1 SGHTA and CDR2 FQGTGA. The junction had 10 bases not matched to a gene; V was cut back by 4 bases and J by 5 bases. The CDR3 loop spans 15 amino acids. The CDR3 region is CASSSFAGGGTEAFF. The DNA for the CDR3 is TGTGCCAGCAGCTCCTTTGCAGGGGGAGGGACTGAAGCTTTCTTT.

This clone was seen only once. V gene TRBV30 combines with J gene TRBJ2-2; D is unclear. From germline, CDR1 is GTSNPN and CDR2 SVGIG (reference sequence). Trimming removed 1 base at V and 4 bases at J, with 7 bases between. CDR3 length: 13 residues. CDR3 sequence: CAWSGVRTGELFF. CDR3 nucleotides: TGTGCCTGGAGTGGGGTACGCACCGGGGAGCTGTTTTTT.

The chain has TRBV7-8 and TRBJ1-4, with D unresolved. Trimming took 1 base from V and 0 from J, leaving 6 bases between them. The CDR3 is 15 residues long. CDR1 SGHVS and CDR2 FQNEAQ come from the germline V gene. CDR3 coding DNA: TGTGCCAGCAGCTTAGTCAGAGCAACTAATGAAAAACTGTTTTTT. As protein: CASSLVRATNEKLFF.

This chain connects TRBV6-1 to TRBJ1-2; maybe TRBD1 (5 bases). The CDR3 loop spans 14 amino acids. V shed 1 base and J shed 5 bases, with 11 bases lying between them. The germline V gene encodes CDR1 MNHNS and CDR2 SASEGT. In DNA, the CDR3 is TGTGCCAGCAGTGAAGGGGGCAATCTATATGGCTACACCTTC. It specifies CASSEGGNLYGYTF.

The gene calls are TRBV7-6 and TRBJ2-2; the D gene is possibly TRBD1 (6 bases). The germline V gene has CDR1 SGHVS and CDR2 FNYEAQ. The CDR3 consists of 15 residues. The V end lost 4 bases, the J end lost 5 bases, and 14 bases lay between the germline ends. The CDR3 region is CASSSRDTLTGELFF. The CDR3 DNA follows: TGTGCCAGCAGCTCCCGGGACACACTGACCGGGGAGCTGTTTTTT.

CDR3 residues: CASSIGTGQETQYF. The CDR3 DNA follows: TGTGCCAGTAGTATAGGGACAGGACAAGAGACCCAGTACTTC. The V call is TRBV19, the J call TRBJ2-5; 7 bases fit TRBD1. The CDR3 contains 14 residues. CDR1 is LNHDA, CDR2 SQIVND, per germline (reference sequence). The V gene end was trimmed by 1 base and the J gene end by 2 bases; junction bases not matched to a gene: 1. The full variable domain, rest sourced from reference TRBV19 and TRBJ2-5, is DGGITQSPKYLFRKEGQNVTLSCEQNLNHDAMYWYRQDPGQGLRLIYYSQIVNDFQKGDIAEGYSVSREKKESFPLTVTSAQKNPTAFYLCASSIGTGQETQYFGPGTRLLVL.

The chain carries TRBV27 and TRBJ1-1; TRBD1 might be the D (6 bases). Germline values: CDR1 MNHEY, CDR2 SMNVEV (reference sequence). The length of the CDR3 is 14 residues. Trimming cost V 5 bases and J 0 bases, with 10 bases left between them. CDR3 region: CASSQQGLNTEAFF. Written as DNA, the CDR3 is TGTGCCAGCAGTCAACAGGGATTGAACACTGAAGCTTTCTTT.

The rearrangement uses TRBV5-6 and TRBJ2-2; D possibly corresponds to TRBD2 (6 bases). This CDR3 comprises 16 residues. Germline V lookup: CDR1 SGHDT, CDR2 YYEEEE. V lost 0 bases to trimming and J lost 5 bases, with 14 bases between them. The CDR3 reads CASSLVAAGWTGELFF. CDR3 coding DNA: TGTGCCAGCAGCTTGGTAGCGGCAGGGTGGACCGGGGAGCTGTTTTTT.

The V gene is TRBV5-1, the J gene TRBJ2-7, with TRBD1 identical over 10 bases. Germline V gives CDR1 SGHRS, CDR2 YFSETQ. The trim removed 3 bases at V and 2 bases at J, leaving 2 bases unmatched. The CDR3 runs 14 residues. The CDR3 DNA follows: TGCGCCAGCAGCTGGGGACAGGGGCCCTACGAGCAGTACTTC. Translating gives CASSWGQGPYEQYF.

The chain combines TRBV6-5 with TRBJ2-5, with D perhaps matching TRBD1 (6 bases). The length of the CDR3 is 13 residues. Per the germline V gene, CDR1 is MNHEY and CDR2 is SVGAGI. With 8 bases removed from V and 2 bases from J, the gap between germline ends came to 12 bases. CDR3 amino acids: CASGQREQETQYF. In DNA, the CDR3 is TGTGCCAGCGGACAGAGGGAACAAGAGACCCAGTACTTC.

The V gene is TRBV18, the J gene TRBJ1-1, with D perhaps TRBD1 (5 bases). The ends were cut back, 4 bases at V and 1 base at J, with 7 bases in the middle. The CDR3 runs to 13 residues. Looked up from germline, CDR1 is KGHSH and CDR2 is LQKENI. The CDR3, as DNA: TGTGCCAGCTCACGGGACCCGAACACTGAAGCTTTCTTT. It yields the protein CASSRDPNTEAFF.

V is TRBV5-4 and J is TRBJ2-2, with D perhaps TRBD1 (5 bases). Germline V gene sequence: CDR1 SGHNT, CDR2 YYREEE (reference sequence). The ends were cut back, 4 bases at V and 4 bases at J, with 20 bases in the middle. This CDR3 spans 17 amino acids. For the CDR3, the DNA is TGTGCCAGCAGCCGGCAGGGTCGCGGCTCTTCCACCGGGGAGCTGTTTTTT. Translated: CASSRQGRGSSTGELFF. Full variable domain (remainder filled in from reference TRBV5-4 and TRBJ2-2): ETGVTQSPTHLIKTRGQQVTLRCSSQSGHNTVSWYQQALGQGPQFIFQYYREEENGRGNFPPRFSGLQFPNYSSELNVNALELDDSALYLCASSRQGRGSSTGELFFGEGSRLTVL.